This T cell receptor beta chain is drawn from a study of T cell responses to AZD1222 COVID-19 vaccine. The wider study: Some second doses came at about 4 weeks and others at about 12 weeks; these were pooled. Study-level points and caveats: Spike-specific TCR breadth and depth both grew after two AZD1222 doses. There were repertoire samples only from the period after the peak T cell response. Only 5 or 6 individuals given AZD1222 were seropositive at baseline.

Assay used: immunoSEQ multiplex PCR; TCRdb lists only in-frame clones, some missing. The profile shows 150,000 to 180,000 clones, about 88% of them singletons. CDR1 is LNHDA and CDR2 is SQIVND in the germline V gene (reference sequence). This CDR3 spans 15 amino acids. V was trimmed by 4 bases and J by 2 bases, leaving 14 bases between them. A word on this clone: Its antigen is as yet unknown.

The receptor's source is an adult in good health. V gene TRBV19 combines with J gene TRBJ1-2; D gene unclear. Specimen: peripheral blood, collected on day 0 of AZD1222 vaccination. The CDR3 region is CASSTQTTANYGYTF. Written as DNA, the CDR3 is TGTGCCAGTAGTACTCAAACCACTGCCAACTATGGCTACACCTTC.